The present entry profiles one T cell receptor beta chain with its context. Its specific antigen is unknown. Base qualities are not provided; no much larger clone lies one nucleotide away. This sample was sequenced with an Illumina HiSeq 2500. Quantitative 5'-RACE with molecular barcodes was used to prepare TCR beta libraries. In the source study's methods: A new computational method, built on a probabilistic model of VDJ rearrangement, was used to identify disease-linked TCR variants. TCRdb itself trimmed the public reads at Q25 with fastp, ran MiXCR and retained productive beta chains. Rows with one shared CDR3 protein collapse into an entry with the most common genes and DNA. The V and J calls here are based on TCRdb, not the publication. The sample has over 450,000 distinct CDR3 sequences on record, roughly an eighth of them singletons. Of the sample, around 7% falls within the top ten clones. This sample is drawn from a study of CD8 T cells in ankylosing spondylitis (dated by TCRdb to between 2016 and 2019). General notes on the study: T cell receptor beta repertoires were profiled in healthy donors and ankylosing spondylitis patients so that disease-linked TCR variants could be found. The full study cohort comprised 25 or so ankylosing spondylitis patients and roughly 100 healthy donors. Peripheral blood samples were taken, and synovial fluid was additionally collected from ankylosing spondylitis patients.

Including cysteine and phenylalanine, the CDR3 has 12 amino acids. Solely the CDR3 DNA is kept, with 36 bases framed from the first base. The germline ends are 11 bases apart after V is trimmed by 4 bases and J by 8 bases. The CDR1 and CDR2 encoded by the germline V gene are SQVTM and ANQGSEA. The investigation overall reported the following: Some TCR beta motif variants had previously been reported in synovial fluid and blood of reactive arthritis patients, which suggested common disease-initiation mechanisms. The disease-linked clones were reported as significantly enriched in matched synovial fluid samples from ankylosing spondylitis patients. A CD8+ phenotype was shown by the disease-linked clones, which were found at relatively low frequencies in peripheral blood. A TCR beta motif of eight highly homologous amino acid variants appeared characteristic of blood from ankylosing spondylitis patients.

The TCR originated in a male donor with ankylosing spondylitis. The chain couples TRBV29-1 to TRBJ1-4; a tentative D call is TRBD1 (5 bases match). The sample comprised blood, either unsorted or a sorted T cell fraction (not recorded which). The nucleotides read TGCAGCGTTGTTTCAGGGCCCGAAAAACTGTTTTTT. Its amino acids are CSVVSGPEKLFF.